In its sample, the clone carrying this T cell receptor (beta chain) was seen many times. This specimen belongs to a study of T cells after yellow fever vaccination. TCRdb ran MiXCR on the 5' RACE reads and lists one entry per CDR3 protein. This sample yields over 35,000 distinct CDR3 sequences, of which over 5.5% are seen a single time; 10% belongs to the top ten. The CDR3 sequence is 16 residues long. V shed 2 bases and J 4 bases; nucleotides not matched to a gene: 8. Germline V gene sequence: CDR1 SGHDT, CDR2 YYEEEE. The chain recombines TRBV5-6 with TRBJ2-5; 10 nucleotides agree with TRBD2. Sequenced material: PBMCs, either bulk or a sorted T-cell subset (CD4+, CD8+, memory, or dextramer-sorted; not recorded which), taken 45 days after the yellow fever booster vaccination. The origin of this receptor is a man aged 30 to 45 who received the YFV17D yellow fever vaccine. The CDR3 sequence: CASSLPPAGGRETQYF. The CDR3 region has the DNA TGTGCCAGCAGCTTACCTCCAGCGGGAGGGAGAGAGACCCAGTACTTC.